These 26 T cell receptor beta chains were sequenced from one sample in a study of T cell repertoires in cytomegalovirus infection (dated by TCRdb to about 2019). Sequencing took place on an Illumina HiSeq 1500. Starting from the raw public reads, TCRdb applied fastp trimming at Q25, assembled clones with MiXCR and retained in-frame beta chains. Here each entry gathers all rows of one CDR3 protein and keeps the most common genes and DNA. Here the sample has approximately 500,000 distinct CDR3 sequences; around 11% occur a single time. The leading ten clones occupy roughly a tenth of the sample. Sequencing was carried out using PBMCs. These receptors all come from a human donor in good health (CMV status not recorded). Some clones in this sample may be carry-over from other donors' samples.

This clonotype was seen ten or more times. The J gene is TRBJ1-1, the V gene TRBV12-3 or TRBV12-4; D is perhaps TRBD1 (6 bases). The CDR3 is 14 residues long. V dropped 4 bases and J dropped 0 bases, with 9 bases sitting between them. The CDR3 spells CASSSGAVNTEAFF. Written as DNA, the CDR3 is TGTGCCAGCAGTTCAGGGGCCGTGAACACTGAAGCTTTCTTT.

This clonotype was detected many times. The V and J genes are TRBV28 and TRBJ2-1, with 11 bases aligning to TRBD2. The germline V gene has CDR1 MDHEN and CDR2 SYDVKM. The CDR3 loop spans 15 amino acids. The ends lost 4 bases at V and 5 bases at J; junction bases unmatched: 4. DNA for the CDR3: TGTGCCAGCAGTTCCTCTAGCGGGAGGAACAATGAGCAGTTCTTC. It codes for CASSSSSGRNNEQFF.

This clonotype occurred many times. This chain connects TRBV20-1 to TRBJ2-1; TRBD2 might be the D (5 bases). Trimming took 6 bases from V and 2 from J, leaving 14 bases between them. This CDR3 is 14 amino acids long. Germline CDR1 reads DFQATT; CDR2 reads SNEGSKA (reference sequence). For the CDR3, the DNA is TGCAGTGCGGCGTCTAGCCCCACCTACAATGAGCAGTTCTTC. This gives the protein CSAASSPTYNEQFF.

The rearrangement joins TRBV19 to TRBJ2-3; D might be TRBD1 or TRBD2, each matching 5 bases. Trimming cost V 5 bases and J 2 bases, with 14 bases left between them. The CDR3 covers 15 residues. Germline V lookup: CDR1 LNHDA, CDR2 SQIVND (reference sequence). Here the CDR3 reads CASSPTWGPTDTQYF. The CDR3 nucleotides read TGTGCCAGTAGTCCCACCTGGGGACCCACAGATACGCAGTATTTT.

This clonotype was seen more than once but under ten times. This sequence joins TRBV10-3 and TRBJ2-3; a weak D match, TRBD2 (6 bases). V dropped 7 bases and J dropped 5 bases, with 13 bases sitting between them. CDR3 length: 13 amino acids. Per the germline V gene, CDR1 is ENHRY and CDR2 is SYGVKD. This CDR3 is CAIKTGEVDTQYF. For the CDR3, the DNA is TGTGCCATCAAAACGGGAGAGGTAGATACGCAGTATTTT.

This clonotype turned up a few times. The chain combines TRBV18 with TRBJ1-2, with D unclear. The CDR3 loop spans 15 amino acids. V lost 3 bases to trimming and J lost 4 bases, with 15 bases between them. The V gene's germline CDR1 is KGHSH and CDR2 LQKENI. DNA of the CDR3: TGTGCCAGCTCACCCCCCGCGAGGACGGTCTATGGCTACACCTTC. It codes for CASSPPARTVYGYTF.

This clonotype was recorded at least ten times. This chain links TRBV7-2 with TRBJ2-3, with D maybe TRBD1 (5 bases). The CDR3 length is 18 residues. With 4 bases removed from V and 0 bases from J, the gap between germline ends came to 20 bases. CDR1 is SGHTA, CDR2 FQGNSA, per germline. The CDR3 coding sequence is TGTGCCAGCAGCTCTAGGGTGGGGCGGCCGATGAGCACAGATACGCAGTATTTT. Amino acid sequence: CASSSRVGRPMSTDTQYF.

This clonotype was recorded once. The chain is built from TRBV18 and TRBJ2-7, with a possible D match to TRBD2 (5 bases). The CDR3 contains 17 residues. Germline V lookup: CDR1 KGHSH, CDR2 LQKENI. The V end lost 4 bases, the J end lost 2 bases, and 21 bases lay between the germline ends. CDR3 DNA sequence: TGTGCCAGCTCACAATACCATACCCGCGGGCGGGCCTACGAGCAGTACTTC. Translation: CASSQYHTRGRAYEQYF.

This clonotype was detected many times. This chain joins TRBV18 and TRBJ2-5; maybe TRBD2 (6 bases). Trimming took off 3 bases at V and 5 bases at J, with 13 bases between the two ends. Germline V gene data show CDR1 as KGHSH and CDR2 as LQKENI. There are 14 residues in the CDR3. DNA of the CDR3: TGTGCCAGCTCACCGGCGGGGTTCGCGGAGACCCAGTACTTC. Its translation: CASSPAGFAETQYF.

This rearrangement joins TRBV20-1 to TRBJ1-5; 8 positions match TRBD1. The CDR3 length is 14 residues. CDR1 is DFQATT and CDR2 is SNEGSKA in the germline V gene (reference sequence). V dropped 4 bases and J dropped 5; count of bases not matched to a gene: 7. The CDR3 nucleotides are TGCAGTGCTACCGGACAGGGTGCTGATCAGCCCCAGCATTTT. Translation gives CSATGQGADQPQHF.

This clonotype has a handful of counts. The chain links TRBV14 to TRBJ2-5, with 14 positions matching TRBD2. Germline V gives CDR1 SGHDN, CDR2 FVKESK. With 4 bases clipped from V and 5 bases from J, the junction kept 12 bases outside the gene matches. The CDR3 is made up of 18 amino acids. The CDR3, as DNA: TGTGCCAGCAGCCTCTTGACGGGGACTAGCGGGAGCATCGAGACCCAGTACTTC. The encoded protein is CASSLLTGTSGSIETQYF. Using reference TRBV14 and TRBJ2-5 for the parts outside the CDR3, the full variable domain is EAGVTQFPSHSVIEKGQTVTLRCDPISGHDNLYWYRRVMGKEIKFLLHFVKESKQDESGMPNNRFLAERTGGTYSTLKVQPAELEDSGVYFCASSLLTGTSGSIETQYFGPGTRLLVL.

The sample holds many counts of this clonotype. DNA of the CDR3: TGTGCCAGCAGCTTCGGACTAGCTATGGAAGAGACCCAGTACTTC. Protein product: CASSFGLAMEETQYF. The chain is built from TRBV11-2 and TRBJ2-5; 8 nucleotides align to TRBD2. The V gene's germline CDR1 is SGHAT and CDR2 FQNNGV. Trimming cost V 3 bases and J 3 bases; bases outside gene matches: 6. The CDR3 extends over 15 amino acids.

This clonotype was counted only a few times. V gene TRBV20-1 combines with J gene TRBJ1-1; tentative D call: TRBD1 (6 bases). This CDR3 comprises 15 residues. V was pared by 5 bases and J by 4 bases, with 20 bases between. Germline V gives CDR1 DFQATT, CDR2 SNEGSKA (reference sequence). DNA of the CDR3: TGCAGTGCTGGGGACACCAGGGTTGGGGGCACTGAAGCTTTCTTT. Translated: CSAGDTRVGGTEAFF.

At least ten counts were recorded for this clonotype. The chain recombines TRBV7-6 with TRBJ2-7; unclear D gene. Germline-derived CDR1 and CDR2 are SGHVS and FNYEAQ. V lost 2 bases and J 1 base, leaving 12 bases between the germline ends. The CDR3 runs 15 residues. The CDR3 protein is CASSLSRLESYEQYF. DNA for the CDR3: TGTGCCAGCAGCTTAAGTAGACTGGAGTCCTACGAGCAGTACTTC.

This clonotype was seen at least ten times. This rearrangement joins TRBV7-9 to TRBJ1-2, with 7 bases identical to TRBD1. This CDR3 has 14 residues. Germline V gene data show CDR1 as SEHNR and CDR2 as FQNEAQ (reference sequence). V was pared by 4 bases and J by 4 bases, with 6 bases of the junction left unmatched. CDR3: CASSYSDRAYGYTF. The CDR3 nucleotides are TGTGCCAGCAGCTATTCCGACAGGGCCTATGGCTACACCTTC. Filled out from reference TRBV7-9 and TRBJ1-2, the complete variable domain reads DTGVSQNPRHKITKRGQNVTFRCDPISEHNRLYWYRQTLGQGPEFLTYFQNEAQLEKSRLLSDRFSAERPKGSFSTLEIQRTEQGDSAMYLCASSYSDRAYGYTFGSGTRLTVV.

This sequence joins TRBV20-1 and TRBJ1-6; D not resolved. The CDR3 is 14 amino acids. In germline, CDR1 is DFQATT, CDR2 SNEGSKA (reference sequence). V dropped 5 bases and J dropped 7 bases, with 15 bases sitting between them. The CDR3 protein is CSAEDTVGNSPLHF. CDR3 bases: TGCAGTGCTGAGGATACAGTGGGCAATTCACCCCTCCACTTT.

The chain combines TRBV24-1 with TRBJ1-4, with 9 bases lining up with TRBD1. Germline trimming cut 3 bases from V and 5 bases from J; bases unmatched to any gene: 6. Germline V gene sequence: CDR1 KGHDR, CDR2 SFDVKD. The CDR3 is 16 amino acids. The CDR3 DNA is TGTGCCACCAGTGATCTTTTACAGGGGGCGAATGAAAAACTGTTTTTT. This sequence encodes CATSDLLQGANEKLFF.

The chain is built from TRBV27 and TRBJ1-2; D possibly corresponds to TRBD1 (5 bases). Trimming took off 0 bases at V and 8 bases at J, with 10 bases between the two ends. Germline lookup yields CDR1 MNHEY and CDR2 SMNVEV (reference sequence). The CDR3 is 13 residues long. The CDR3 DNA reads TGTGCCAGCAGTTTATCGGCAGGGTTCGGCTACACCTTC. It translates to CASSLSAGFGYTF.

The rearrangement joins TRBV20-1 to TRBJ1-2; D is unclear. Germline V lookup: CDR1 DFQATT, CDR2 SNEGSKA (reference sequence). The CDR3 spans 14 residues. V was pared by 2 bases and J by 6 bases, with 16 bases between. This CDR3 is CSARSGSGRDGYTF. The CDR3 DNA reads as TGCAGTGCTAGATCGGGCAGCGGGAGGGATGGCTACACCTTC.

This clonotype was observed many times. The rearrangement joins TRBV11-2 to TRBJ2-5; TRBD2 agrees at 9 bases. V shed 4 bases, J shed 1 base, and the junction held 13 bases outside the gene matches. This CDR3 has 18 amino acids. Germline V gene data show CDR1 as SGHAT and CDR2 as FQNNGV. The CDR3 sequence: CASSSFARLAASQETQYF. Written as DNA, the CDR3 is TGTGCCAGCAGCTCATTTGCGAGACTAGCGGCGTCCCAAGAGACCCAGTACTTC.

This clonotype was observed a handful of times. CDR3 bases: TGTGCCAGCAGTTACACGTCGCCCGACGAAGCTTTCTTT. This encodes CASSYTSPDEAFF. The chain carries TRBV6-5 and TRBJ1-1; D remains ambiguous. Germline lookup yields CDR1 MNHEY and CDR2 SVGAGI. Trimming stripped 2 bases from V and 8 bases from J, with 12 bases between. CDR3 length equals 13 residues.

This clonotype was seen repeatedly, ten times or more. This rearrangement joins TRBV28 to TRBJ1-4; D uncertain. Germline V lookup: CDR1 MDHEN, CDR2 SYDVKM. V was clipped by 5 bases and J by 3 bases, with 13 bases between them. There are 15 residues in the CDR3. CDR3 protein: CASSPYSGANEKLFF. DNA of the CDR3: TGTGCCAGCAGTCCATACAGCGGGGCTAATGAAAAACTGTTTTTT. Complete variable domain (other parts from reference TRBV28 and TRBJ1-4): DVKVTQSSRYLVKRTGEKVFLECVQDMDHENMFWYRQDPGLGLRLIYFSYDVKMKEKGDIPEGYSVSREKKERFSLILESASTNQTSMYLCASSPYSGANEKLFFGSGTQLSVL.

This clonotype was counted ten times or more. This chain joins TRBV7-3 and TRBJ2-3; 10 bases map to TRBD1. Germline loops: CDR1 SGHTA, CDR2 FQGTGA. The J segment lost 5 bases and the V segment lost 5 bases, leaving 10 bases of the junction unmatched. The CDR3 spans 16 residues. CDR3: CASSRGDRGRGDTQYF. The DNA of the CDR3 is TGTGCCAGCAGCCGCGGGGACAGGGGAAGGGGAGATACGCAGTATTTT.

This clonotype was seen more than once but under ten times. This chain joins TRBV20-1 and TRBJ2-6, with 7 bases aligning to TRBD1. Per germline, CDR1 DFQATT and CDR2 SNEGSKA (reference sequence). With V trimmed by 0 bases and J by 2 bases, 1 base remained unmatched. The CDR3 runs to 15 residues. The CDR3 sequence is CSARDGTAGANVLTF. In nucleotides, the CDR3 is TGCAGTGCTAGAGACGGGACAGCTGGGGCCAACGTCCTGACTTTC.

This clonotype appeared a few times. CDR3 DNA: TGCGCCAGCAGCAATCGACAGGGGAGAAGGAACACTGAAGCTTTCTTT. Its protein product is CASSNRQGRRNTEAFF. This sequence joins TRBV5-1 and TRBJ1-1; TRBD1 agrees at 8 bases. The CDR3 runs 16 residues. Germline loops: CDR1 SGHRS, CDR2 YFSETQ. The V segment lost 4 bases and the J segment 1 base; nucleotides outside the gene matches: 9.

This clonotype was seen ten or more times. The CDR3 loop reads CATSPGARTEAFF. Written as DNA, the CDR3 is TGTGCCACCTCCCCGGGGGCCCGCACTGAAGCTTTCTTT. The chain uses TRBV7-8 and TRBJ1-1, with D perhaps TRBD1 (6 bases). Trimming took off 10 bases at V and 4 bases at J, with 16 bases between the two ends. Germline lookup yields CDR1 SGHVS and CDR2 FQNEAQ. This CDR3 has 13 residues.